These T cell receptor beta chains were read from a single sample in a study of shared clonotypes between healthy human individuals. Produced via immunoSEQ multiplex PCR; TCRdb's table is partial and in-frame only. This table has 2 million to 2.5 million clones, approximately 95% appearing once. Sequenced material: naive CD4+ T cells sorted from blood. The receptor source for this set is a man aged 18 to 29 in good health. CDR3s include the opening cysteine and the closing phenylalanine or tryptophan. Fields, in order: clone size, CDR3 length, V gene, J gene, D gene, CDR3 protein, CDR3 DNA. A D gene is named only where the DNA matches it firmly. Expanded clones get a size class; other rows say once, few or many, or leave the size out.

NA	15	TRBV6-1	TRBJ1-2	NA	CASSEYPGANYGYTF	TGTGCCAGCAGTGAATATCCAGGAGCTAACTATGGCTACACCTTC
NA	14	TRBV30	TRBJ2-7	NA	CACTPGYSSYEQYF	TGTGCCTGTACTCCAGGGTATTCCTCCTACGAGCAGTACTTC
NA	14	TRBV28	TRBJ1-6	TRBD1	CASSRTGKNSPLHF	TGTGCCAGCAGTCGGACAGGGAAGAATTCACCCCTCCACTTT
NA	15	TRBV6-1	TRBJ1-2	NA	CASRDAALPNYGYTF	TGTGCCAGCAGGGATGCGGCTCTACCTAACTATGGCTACACCTTC
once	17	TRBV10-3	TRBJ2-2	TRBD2	CAISVGTSGGRTGELFF	TGTGCCATCAGTGTGGGGACTAGCGGGGGAAGGACCGGGGAGCTGTTTTTT
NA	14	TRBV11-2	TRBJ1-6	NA	CASSFGQFNSPLHF	TGTGCCAGCAGCTTCGGACAGTTTAATTCACCCCTCCACTTT
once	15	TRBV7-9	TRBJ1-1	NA	CASSTHRDSNTEAFF	TGTGCCAGCAGCACCCACAGGGACTCGAACACTGAAGCTTTCTTT
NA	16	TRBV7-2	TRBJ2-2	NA	CASSYSGLANTGELFF	TGTGCCAGCTCCTACTCAGGGCTAGCTAACACCGGGGAGCTGTTTTTT
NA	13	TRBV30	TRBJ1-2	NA	CAWSAGTHYGYTF	TGTGCCTGGAGTGCCGGGACCCACTATGGCTACACCTTC
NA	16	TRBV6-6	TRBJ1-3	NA	CASSPARRGSGNTIYF	TGTGCCAGCAGTCCTGCAAGGCGGGGGTCTGGAAACACCATATATTTT
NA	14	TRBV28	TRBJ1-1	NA	CASSLEVPNTEAFF	TGTGCCAGCAGTTTAGAGGTCCCGAACACTGAAGCTTTCTTT
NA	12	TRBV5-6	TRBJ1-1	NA	CASQWGNTEAFF	TGTGCCAGCCAATGGGGGAACACTGAAGCTTTCTTT
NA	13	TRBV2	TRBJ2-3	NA	CASSREETDTQYF	TGTGCCAGCAGTCGTGAGGAAACAGATACGCAGTATTTT
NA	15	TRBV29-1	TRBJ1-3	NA	CSVGEPKDSGNTIYF	TGCAGCGTTGGGGAGCCCAAAGACTCTGGAAACACCATATATTTT
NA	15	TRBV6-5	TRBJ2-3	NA	CASSYGELNTDTQYF	TGTGCCAGCAGTTACGGGGAGTTGAACACAGATACGCAGTATTTT
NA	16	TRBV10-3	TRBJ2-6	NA	CAIGGTEPSGANVLTF	TGTGCCATCGGGGGGACAGAGCCCTCTGGGGCCAACGTCCTGACTTTC
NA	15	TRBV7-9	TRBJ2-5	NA	CASSLGRTRQETQYF	TGTGCCAGCAGCTTAGGACGAACTAGACAAGAGACCCAGTACTTC
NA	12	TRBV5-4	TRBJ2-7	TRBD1	CASSDRGYEQYF	TGTGCCAGCAGCGACAGGGGTTACGAGCAGTACTTC
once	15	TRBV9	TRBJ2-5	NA	CASSVVTGQAETQYF	TGTGCCAGCAGCGTAGTAACAGGGCAGGCAGAGACCCAGTACTTC
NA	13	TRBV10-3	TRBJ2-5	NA	CALAALPQGTQYF	TGTGCCCTGGCAGCACTACCCCAGGGGACCCAGTACTTC
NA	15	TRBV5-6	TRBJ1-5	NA	CASSFQGYSNQPQHF	TGTGCCAGCAGTTTCCAGGGTTATAGCAATCAGCCCCAGCATTTT
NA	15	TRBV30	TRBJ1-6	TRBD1	CAWSVTGVNNSPLHF	TGTGCCTGGAGTGTAACAGGGGTAAATAATTCACCCCTCCACTTT
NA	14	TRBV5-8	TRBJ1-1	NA	CASSPGLTNTEAFF	TGTGCCAGCAGCCCGGGACTTACGAACACTGAAGCTTTCTTT
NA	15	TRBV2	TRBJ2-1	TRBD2	CASSEDRAGGIEQFF	TGTGCCAGCAGTGAAGACCGAGCGGGGGGGATAGAGCAGTTCTTC
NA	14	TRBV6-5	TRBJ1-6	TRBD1	CASRPGQGASPLHF	TGTGCCAGCAGGCCGGGACAGGGGGCCTCACCCCTCCACTTT
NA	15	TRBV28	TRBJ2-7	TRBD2	CASSPSGGPSYEQYF	TGTGCCAGCAGCCCTAGCGGGGGGCCCTCCTACGAGCAGTACTTC
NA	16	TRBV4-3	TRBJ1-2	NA	CASSQDIPAVPYGYTF	TGCGCCAGCAGCCAAGATATCCCGGCAGTCCCCTATGGCTACACCTTC
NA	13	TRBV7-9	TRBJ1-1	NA	CASSPGSYTEAFF	TGTGCCAGCAGCCCAGGATCCTATACTGAAGCTTTCTTT
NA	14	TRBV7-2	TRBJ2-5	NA	CASTNGGTAETQYF	TGTGCCAGCACCAATGGTGGGACCGCGGAGACCCAGTACTTC
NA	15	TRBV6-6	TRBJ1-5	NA	CASSQLAYSNQPQHF	TGTGCCAGCAGTCAACTAGCCTATAGCAATCAGCCCCAGCATTTT
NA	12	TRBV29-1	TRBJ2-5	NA	CSVTGLGETQYF	TGCAGCGTGACGGGACTTGGGGAGACCCAGTACTTC
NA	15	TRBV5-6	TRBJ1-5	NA	CASSLGPGPNQPQHF	TGTGCCAGCAGCTTGGGTCCGGGCCCCAATCAGCCCCAGCATTTT
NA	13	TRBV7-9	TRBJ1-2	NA	CASSPQGYYGYTF	TGTGCCAGCAGCCCACAGGGTTACTATGGCTACACCTTC
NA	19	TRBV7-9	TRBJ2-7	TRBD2	CASSLGVIGGGPSTYEQYF	TGTGCCAGCAGCTTAGGAGTCATCGGGGGGGGCCCGAGCACCTACGAGCAGTACTTC
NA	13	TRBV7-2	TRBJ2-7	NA	CASSLGRSYEQYF	TGTGCCAGCAGCTTGGGCAGATCCTACGAGCAGTACTTC
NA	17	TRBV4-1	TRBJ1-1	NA	CASSQVGQTRIRKKAFF	TGCGCCAGCAGCCAAGTAGGGCAGACCCGTATCAGGAAAAAGGCTTTCTTT
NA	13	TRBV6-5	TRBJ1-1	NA	CASREQGVTEAFF	TGTGCCAGCAGAGAACAGGGAGTCACTGAAGCTTTCTTT
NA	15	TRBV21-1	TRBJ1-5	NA	CASSKERNSNQPQHF	TGTGCCAGCAGCAAAGAACGGAATAGCAATCAGCCCCAGCATTTT
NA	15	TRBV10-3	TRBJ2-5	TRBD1	CAIKGTGGMQETQYF	TGTGCCATCAAAGGGACAGGGGGGATGCAAGAGACCCAGTACTTC
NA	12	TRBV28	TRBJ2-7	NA	CASSSGLYEQYF	TGTGCCAGCAGTTCGGGCCTTTACGAGCAGTACTTC
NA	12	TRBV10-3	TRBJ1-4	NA	CAISQGDEKLFF	TGTGCCATCAGCCAGGGTGATGAAAAACTGTTTTTT
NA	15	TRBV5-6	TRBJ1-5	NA	CASSLRQSQNQPQHF	TGTGCCAGCAGCTTGAGGCAGTCACAAAATCAGCCCCAGCATTTT
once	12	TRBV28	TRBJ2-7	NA	CASSPPGVKQYF	TGCGCCAGCAGCCCACCAGGGGTGAAGCAGTACTTC
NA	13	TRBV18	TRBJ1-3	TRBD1	CASSPGQGSSIYF	TGTGCCAGCTCACCGGGACAGGGGTCTTCCATATATTTT